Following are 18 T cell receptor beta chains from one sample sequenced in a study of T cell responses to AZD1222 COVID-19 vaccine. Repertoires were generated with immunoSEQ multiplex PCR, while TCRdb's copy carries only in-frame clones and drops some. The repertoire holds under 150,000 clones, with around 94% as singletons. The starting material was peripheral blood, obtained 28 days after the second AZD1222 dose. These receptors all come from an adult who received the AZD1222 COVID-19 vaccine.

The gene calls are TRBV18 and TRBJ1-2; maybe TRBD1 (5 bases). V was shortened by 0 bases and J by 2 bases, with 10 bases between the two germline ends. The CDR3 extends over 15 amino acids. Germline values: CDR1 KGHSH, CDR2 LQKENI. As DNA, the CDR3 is TGTGCCAGCTCACCACCTAATGAGGGGAACTATGGCTACACCTTC. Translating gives CASSPPNEGNYGYTF.

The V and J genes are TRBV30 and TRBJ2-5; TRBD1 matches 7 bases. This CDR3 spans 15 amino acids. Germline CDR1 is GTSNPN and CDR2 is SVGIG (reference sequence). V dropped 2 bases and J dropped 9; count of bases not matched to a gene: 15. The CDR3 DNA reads TGTGCCTGGAGTCCGGGACAGATGGAGTACGAGGCCCAGTACTTC. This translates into CAWSPGQMEYEAQYF.

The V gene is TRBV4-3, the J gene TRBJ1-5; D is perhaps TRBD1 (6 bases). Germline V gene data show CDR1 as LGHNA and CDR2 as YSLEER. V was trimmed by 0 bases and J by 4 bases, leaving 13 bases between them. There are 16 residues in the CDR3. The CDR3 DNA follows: TGCGCCAGCAGCCAAGATCTTAGGGGGGGGAATCAGCCCCAGCATTTT. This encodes CASSQDLRGGNQPQHF.

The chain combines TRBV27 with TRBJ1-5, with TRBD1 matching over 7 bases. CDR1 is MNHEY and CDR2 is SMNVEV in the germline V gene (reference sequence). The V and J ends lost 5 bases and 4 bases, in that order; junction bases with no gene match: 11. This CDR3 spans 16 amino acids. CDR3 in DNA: TGTGCCAGCAGTCCAATCCTAGGGGGCAATAATCAGCCCCAGCATTTT. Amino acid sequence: CASSPILGGNNQPQHF.

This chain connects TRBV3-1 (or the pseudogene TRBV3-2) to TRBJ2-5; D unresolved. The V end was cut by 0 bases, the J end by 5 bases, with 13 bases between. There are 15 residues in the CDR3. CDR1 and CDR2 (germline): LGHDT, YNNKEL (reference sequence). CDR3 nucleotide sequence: TGTGCCAGCAGCCAAGAGAATCCCCCCGGGGAGACCCAGTACTTC. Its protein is CASSQENPPGETQYF.

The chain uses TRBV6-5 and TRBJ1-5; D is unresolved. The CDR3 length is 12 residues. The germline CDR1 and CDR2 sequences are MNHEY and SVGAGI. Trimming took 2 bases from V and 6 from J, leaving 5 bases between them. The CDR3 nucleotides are TGTGCCAGCAGTTACGCTCGTCAGCCCCAGCATTTT. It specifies CASSYARQPQHF.

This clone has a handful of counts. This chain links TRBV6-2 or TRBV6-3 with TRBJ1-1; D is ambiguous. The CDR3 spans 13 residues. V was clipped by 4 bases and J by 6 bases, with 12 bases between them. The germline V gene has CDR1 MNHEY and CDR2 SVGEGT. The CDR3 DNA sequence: TGTGCCAGCAGTTCCCCAGCCGGGGCTGAAGCTTTCTTT. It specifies CASSSPAGAEAFF.

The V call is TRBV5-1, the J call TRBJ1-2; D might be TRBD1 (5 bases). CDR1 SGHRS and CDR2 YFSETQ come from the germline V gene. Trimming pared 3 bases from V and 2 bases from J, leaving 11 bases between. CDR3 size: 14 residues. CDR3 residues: CASSSPPGNYGYTF. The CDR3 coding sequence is TGCGCCAGCAGCTCGCCTCCAGGGAACTATGGCTACACCTTC.

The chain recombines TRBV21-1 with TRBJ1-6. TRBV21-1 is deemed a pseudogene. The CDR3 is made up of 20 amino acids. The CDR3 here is CASSLIIRVVPGTYNSPLHF. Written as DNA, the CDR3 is TGTGCCAGCAGCCTTATTATCCGGGTGGTGCCTGGGACCTATAATTCACCCCTCCACTTT.

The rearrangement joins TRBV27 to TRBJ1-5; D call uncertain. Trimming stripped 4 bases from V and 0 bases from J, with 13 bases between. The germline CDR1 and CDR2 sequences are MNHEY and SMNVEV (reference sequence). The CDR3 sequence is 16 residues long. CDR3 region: CASSSAESYSNQPQHF. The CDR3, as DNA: TGTGCCAGCAGTTCCGCGGAAAGCTATAGCAATCAGCCCCAGCATTTT.

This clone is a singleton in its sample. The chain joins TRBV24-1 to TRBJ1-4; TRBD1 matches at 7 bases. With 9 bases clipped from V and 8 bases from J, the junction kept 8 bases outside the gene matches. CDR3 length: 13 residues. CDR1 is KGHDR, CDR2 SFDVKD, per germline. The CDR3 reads CATRDRVGEKLFF. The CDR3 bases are TGTGCCACCCGCGACAGGGTTGGCGAAAAACTGTTTTTT.

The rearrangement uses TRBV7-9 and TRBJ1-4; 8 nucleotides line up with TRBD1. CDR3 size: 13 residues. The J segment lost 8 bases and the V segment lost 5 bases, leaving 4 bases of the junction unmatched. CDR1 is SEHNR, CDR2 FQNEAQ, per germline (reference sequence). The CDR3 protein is CASSPGGGEKLFF. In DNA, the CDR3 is TGTGCCAGCAGCCCAGGGGGCGGGGAAAAACTGTTTTTT.

This CDR3 is CASSYPSGRDTQYF. The CDR3 DNA sequence: TGTGCCAGCAGTTACCCTAGCGGGAGAGATACGCAGTATTTT. J is TRBJ2-3 and V is TRBV6-2 or TRBV6-3; 10 nucleotides line up with TRBD2. V lost 2 bases to trimming and J lost 5 bases; unmatched junction nucleotides: 1. The germline V gene has CDR1 MNHEY and CDR2 SVGEGT. The CDR3 consists of 14 residues.

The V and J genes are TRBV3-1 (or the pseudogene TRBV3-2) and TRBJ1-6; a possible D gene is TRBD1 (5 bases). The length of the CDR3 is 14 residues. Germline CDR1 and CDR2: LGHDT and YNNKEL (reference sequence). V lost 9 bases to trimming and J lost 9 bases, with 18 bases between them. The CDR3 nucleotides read TGTGCCAGTCGGTCGGGGACGGGAGGTTCACCCCTCCACTTT. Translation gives CASRSGTGGSPLHF.

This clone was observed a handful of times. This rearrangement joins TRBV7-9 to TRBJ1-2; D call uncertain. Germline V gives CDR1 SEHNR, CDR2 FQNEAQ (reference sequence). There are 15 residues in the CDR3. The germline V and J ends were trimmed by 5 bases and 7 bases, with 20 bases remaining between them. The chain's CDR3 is CASSQDRSQKGGYTF. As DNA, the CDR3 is TGTGCCAGCAGCCAGGATCGGTCTCAAAAGGGTGGCTACACCTTC.

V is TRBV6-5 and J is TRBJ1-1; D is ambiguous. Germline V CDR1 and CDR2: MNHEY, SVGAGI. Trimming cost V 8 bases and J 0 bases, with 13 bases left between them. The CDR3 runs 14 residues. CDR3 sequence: CASEGRALNTEAFF. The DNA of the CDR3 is TGTGCCAGCGAGGGTCGCGCACTGAACACTGAAGCTTTCTTT.

CDR3 coding DNA: TGCGCCAGCAGCTTAGCTAGCGGGGCAGAGACCCAGTACTTC. The encoded protein is CASSLASGAETQYF. The V call is TRBV5-1, the J call TRBJ2-5; 9 nucleotides agree with TRBD2. Losses at the gene ends were 2 bases for V and 4 bases for J; bases not matched to a gene: 3. The CDR3 length is 14 residues. Germline V gene data show CDR1 as SGHRS and CDR2 as YFSETQ.

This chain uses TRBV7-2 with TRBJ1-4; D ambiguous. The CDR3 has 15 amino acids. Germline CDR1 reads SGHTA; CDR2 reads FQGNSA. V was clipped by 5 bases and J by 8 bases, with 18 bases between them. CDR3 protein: CASSLLGGFREKLFF. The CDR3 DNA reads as TGTGCCAGCAGCCTGCTAGGAGGGTTTCGGGAAAAACTGTTTTTT.